The 5 T cell receptor beta chains listed next were all sequenced from one sample in a study of blood T cell repertoires in COVID-19. TCRdb's table, derived via immunoSEQ multiplex PCR, lists solely in-frame clones and lacks some. The sample consists of 200,000 to 250,000 clones, roughly 88% of them appearing once. Sample: PBMCs or T cells enriched from blood (not recorded which). The receptors shown here come from a woman younger than 45 who had been exposed to COVID-19.

This clone was found a few times. This sequence joins TRBV6-4 and TRBJ2-3, with 9 bases matching TRBD2. This CDR3 contains 14 residues. J was trimmed by 3 bases and V by 6 bases; bases with no gene match: 4. CDR1 MRHNA and CDR2 SNTAGT come from the germline V gene. DNA of the CDR3: TGTGCCAGCAGCCCGGGACTAGCAACAGATACGCAGTATTTT. The encoded protein is CASSPGLATDTQYF.

Only one count was recorded for this clone. This chain connects TRBV11-2 to TRBJ2-5, with D possibly being TRBD1 (6 bases). From germline, CDR1 is SGHAT and CDR2 FQNNGV. The CDR3 is 14 residues long. Trimming removed 8 bases at V and 5 bases at J, with 18 bases between. The CDR3 protein is CASGNQGWWETQYF. The CDR3, as DNA: TGTGCCAGCGGTAACCAGGGGTGGTGGGAGACCCAGTACTTC.

V gene TRBV6-5 combines with J gene TRBJ1-1; D ambiguous. The V gene's germline CDR1 is MNHEY and CDR2 SVGAGI. The CDR3 covers 12 residues. The ends were cut back, 0 bases at V and 10 bases at J, with 9 bases in the middle. CDR3 amino acids: CASSYSGRRAFF. Written as DNA, the CDR3 is TGTGCCAGCAGTTACTCGGGGAGGCGAGCTTTCTTT.

The chain carries TRBV7-2 and TRBJ2-7, with D unclear. In germline, CDR1 is SGHTA, CDR2 FQGNSA. The ends were cut back, 0 bases at V and 0 bases at J, with 9 bases in the middle. This CDR3 is built from 15 residues. The CDR3 loop is CASSLARRSSYEQYF. DNA of the CDR3: TGTGCCAGCAGCTTAGCCCGTCGGAGCTCCTACGAGCAGTACTTC.

V usage is TRBV12-3 or TRBV12-4 and J usage is TRBJ2-7; perhaps TRBD1 as D (8 bases). The CDR3 spans 12 residues. Trimming took off 6 bases at V and 5 bases at J, with 11 bases between the two ends. CDR3 loop: CASRQGGNEQYF. DNA of the CDR3: TGTGCCAGCAGACAGGGGGGGAACGAGCAGTACTTC.